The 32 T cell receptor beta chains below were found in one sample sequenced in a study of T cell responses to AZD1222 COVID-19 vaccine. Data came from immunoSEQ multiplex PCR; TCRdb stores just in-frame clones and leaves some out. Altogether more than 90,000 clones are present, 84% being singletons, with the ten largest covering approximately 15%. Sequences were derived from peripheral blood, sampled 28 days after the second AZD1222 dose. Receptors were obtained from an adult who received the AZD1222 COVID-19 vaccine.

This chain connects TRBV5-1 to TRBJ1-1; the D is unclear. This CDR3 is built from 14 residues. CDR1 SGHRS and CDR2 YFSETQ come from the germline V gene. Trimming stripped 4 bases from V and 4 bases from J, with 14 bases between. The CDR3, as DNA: TGCGCCAGCAGCCCCGGATTCGGGAGCACTGAAGCTTTCTTT. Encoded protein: CASSPGFGSTEAFF.

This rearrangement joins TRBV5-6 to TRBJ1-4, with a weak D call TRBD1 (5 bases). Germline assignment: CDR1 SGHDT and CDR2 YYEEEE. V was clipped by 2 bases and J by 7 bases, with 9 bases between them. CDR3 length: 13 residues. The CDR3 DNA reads TGTGCCAGCAGCTTACAGGCCGCTGAAAAACTGTTTTTT. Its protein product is CASSLQAAEKLFF. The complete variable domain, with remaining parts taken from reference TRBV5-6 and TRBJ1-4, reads DAGVTQSPTHLIKTRGQQVTLRCSPKSGHDTVSWYQQALGQGPQFIFQYYEEEERQRGNFPDRFSGHQFPNYSSELNVNALLLGDSALYLCASSLQAAEKLFFGSGTQLSVL.

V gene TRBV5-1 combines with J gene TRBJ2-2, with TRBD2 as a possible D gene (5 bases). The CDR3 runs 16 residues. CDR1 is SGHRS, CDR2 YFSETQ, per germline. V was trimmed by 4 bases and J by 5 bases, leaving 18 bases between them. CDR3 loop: CASSPVRRRETGELFF. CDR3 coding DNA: TGCGCCAGCAGCCCCGTGAGGAGGCGCGAAACCGGGGAGCTGTTTTTT.

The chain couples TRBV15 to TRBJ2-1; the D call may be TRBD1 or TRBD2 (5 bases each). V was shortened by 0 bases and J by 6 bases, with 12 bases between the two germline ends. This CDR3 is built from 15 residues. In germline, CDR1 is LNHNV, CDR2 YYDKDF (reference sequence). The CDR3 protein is CATSRDPGAFNEQFF. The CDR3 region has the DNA TGTGCCACCAGCAGAGATCCCGGGGCCTTCAATGAGCAGTTCTTC.

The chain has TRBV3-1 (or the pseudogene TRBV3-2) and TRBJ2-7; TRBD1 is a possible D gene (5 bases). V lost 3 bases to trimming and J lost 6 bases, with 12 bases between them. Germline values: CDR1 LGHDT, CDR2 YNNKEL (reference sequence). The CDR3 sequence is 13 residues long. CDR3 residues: CASSHRPQGEQYF. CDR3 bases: TGTGCCAGCAGCCATCGCCCCCAGGGCGAGCAGTACTTC.

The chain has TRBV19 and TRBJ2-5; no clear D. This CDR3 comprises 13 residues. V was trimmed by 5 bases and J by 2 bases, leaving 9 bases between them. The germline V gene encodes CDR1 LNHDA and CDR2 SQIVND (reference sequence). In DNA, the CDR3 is TGTGCCAGTAGTTCCCTTCCTCAAGAGACCCAGTACTTC. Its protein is CASSSLPQETQYF.

CDR3 in DNA: TGTGCCAGCAGCGTCCGACCGGGAGGGCACTATGGCTACACCTTC. Protein product: CASSVRPGGHYGYTF. The gene calls are TRBV9 and TRBJ1-2; no firm D call. Germline V CDR1 and CDR2: SGDLS, YYNGEE. The CDR3 has 15 amino acids. V was pared by 2 bases and J by 3 bases, with 14 bases between.

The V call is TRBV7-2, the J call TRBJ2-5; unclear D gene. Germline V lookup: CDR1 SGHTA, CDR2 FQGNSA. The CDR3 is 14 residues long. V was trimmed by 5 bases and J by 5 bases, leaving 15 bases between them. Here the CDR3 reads CASSGSGSFETQYF. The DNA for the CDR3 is TGTGCCAGCAGCGGCAGTGGATCGTTCGAGACCCAGTACTTC.

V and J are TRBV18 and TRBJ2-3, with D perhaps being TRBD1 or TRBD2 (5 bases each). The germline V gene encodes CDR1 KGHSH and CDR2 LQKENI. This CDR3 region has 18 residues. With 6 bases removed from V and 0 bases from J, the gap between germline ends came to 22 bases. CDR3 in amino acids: CASSPGMGRSVSTDTQYF. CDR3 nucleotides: TGTGCCAGCTCCCCGGGAATGGGGCGCTCGGTTAGCACAGATACGCAGTATTTT. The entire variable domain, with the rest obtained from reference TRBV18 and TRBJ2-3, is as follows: NAGVMQNPRHLVRRRGQEARLRCSPMKGHSHVYWYRQLPEEGLKFMVYLQKENIIDESGMPKERFSAEFPKEGPSILRIQQVVRGDSAAYFCASSPGMGRSVSTDTQYFGPGTRLTVL.

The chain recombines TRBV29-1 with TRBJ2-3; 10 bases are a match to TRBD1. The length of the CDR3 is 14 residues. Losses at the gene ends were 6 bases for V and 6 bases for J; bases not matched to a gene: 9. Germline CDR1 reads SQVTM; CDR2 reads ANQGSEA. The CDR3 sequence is CSVPRTGGSDTQYF. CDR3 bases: TGCAGCGTCCCCAGGACAGGGGGATCGGATACGCAGTATTTT.

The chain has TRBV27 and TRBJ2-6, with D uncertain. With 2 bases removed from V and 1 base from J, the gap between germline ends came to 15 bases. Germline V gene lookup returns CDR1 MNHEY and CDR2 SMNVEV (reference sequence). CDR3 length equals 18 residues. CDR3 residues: CASSLGFTSSSGANVLTF. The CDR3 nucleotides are TGTGCCAGCAGTTTAGGGTTTACCTCCTCATCTGGGGCCAACGTCCTGACTTTC.

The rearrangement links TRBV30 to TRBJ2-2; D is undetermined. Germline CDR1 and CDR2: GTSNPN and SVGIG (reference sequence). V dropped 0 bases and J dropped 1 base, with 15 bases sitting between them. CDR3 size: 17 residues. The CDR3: CAWSVRFRPMNTGELFF. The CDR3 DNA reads TGTGCCTGGAGTGTACGCTTTCGTCCGATGAACACCGGGGAGCTGTTTTTT.

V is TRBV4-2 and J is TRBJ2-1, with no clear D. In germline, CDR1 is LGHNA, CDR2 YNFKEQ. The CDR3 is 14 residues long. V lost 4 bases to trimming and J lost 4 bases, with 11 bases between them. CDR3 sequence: CASSPPEPYNEQFF. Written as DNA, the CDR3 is TGTGCCAGCAGCCCTCCGGAGCCTTACAATGAGCAGTTCTTC.

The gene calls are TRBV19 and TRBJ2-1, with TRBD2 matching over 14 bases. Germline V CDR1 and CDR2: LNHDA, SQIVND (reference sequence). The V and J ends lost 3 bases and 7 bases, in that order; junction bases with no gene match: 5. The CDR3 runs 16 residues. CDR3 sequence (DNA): TGTGCCAGTAGTATGGGGACTAGCGGGGGATCTAATGAGCAGTTCTTC. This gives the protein CASSMGTSGGSNEQFF.

CDR3 DNA sequence: TGTGCCAGCAGCTTATCTATAGGAGAGGGACTTAACACTGAAGCTTTCTTT. Amino acids: CASSLSIGEGLNTEAFF. J is TRBJ1-1 and V is TRBV7-8; D perhaps matches TRBD1 (5 bases). V lost 2 bases, J lost 2 bases, and 18 bases lay in between. CDR1 SGHVS and CDR2 FQNEAQ come from the germline V gene. CDR3 length: 17 residues.

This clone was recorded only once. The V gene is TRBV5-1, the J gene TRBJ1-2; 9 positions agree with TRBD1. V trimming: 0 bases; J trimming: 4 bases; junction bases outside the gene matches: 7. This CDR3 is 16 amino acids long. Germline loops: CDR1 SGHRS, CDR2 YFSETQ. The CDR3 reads CASSLAGTGQIYGYTF. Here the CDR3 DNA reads TGCGCCAGCAGCTTGGCCGGGACAGGGCAGATCTATGGCTACACCTTC.

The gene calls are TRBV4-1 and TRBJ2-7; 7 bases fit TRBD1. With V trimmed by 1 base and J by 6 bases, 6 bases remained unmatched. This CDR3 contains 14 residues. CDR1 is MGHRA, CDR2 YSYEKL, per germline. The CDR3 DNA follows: TGCGCCAGCAGCCAAGTAACCACAGGGGCCGAGCAGTACTTC. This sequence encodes CASSQVTTGAEQYF.

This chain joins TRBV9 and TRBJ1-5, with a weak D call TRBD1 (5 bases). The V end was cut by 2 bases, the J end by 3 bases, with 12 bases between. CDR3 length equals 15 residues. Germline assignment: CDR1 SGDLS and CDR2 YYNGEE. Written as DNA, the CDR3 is TGTGCCAGCAGCGTCGACGGACACCACAATCAGCCCCAGCATTTT. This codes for CASSVDGHHNQPQHF. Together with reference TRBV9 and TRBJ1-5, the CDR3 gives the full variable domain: DSGVTQTPKHLITATGQRVTLRCSPRSGDLSVYWYQQSLDQGLQFLIQYYNGEERAKGNILERFSAQQFPDLHSELNLSSLELGDSALYFCASSVDGHHNQPQHFGDGTRLSIL.

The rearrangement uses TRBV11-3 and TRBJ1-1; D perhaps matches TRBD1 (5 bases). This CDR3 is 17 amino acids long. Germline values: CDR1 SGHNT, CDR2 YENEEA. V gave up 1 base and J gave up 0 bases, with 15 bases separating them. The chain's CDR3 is CASSLVRGSIMNTEAFF. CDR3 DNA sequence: TGTGCCAGCAGCTTAGTTCGGGGGTCTATTATGAACACTGAAGCTTTCTTT.

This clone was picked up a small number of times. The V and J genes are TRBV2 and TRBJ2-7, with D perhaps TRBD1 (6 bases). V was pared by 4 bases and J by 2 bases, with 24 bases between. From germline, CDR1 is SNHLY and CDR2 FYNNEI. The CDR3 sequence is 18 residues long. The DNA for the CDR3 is TGTGCCAGCAGTGGGATGATGGACGGACCGACAGGAACCTACGAGCAGTACTTC. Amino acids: CASSGMMDGPTGTYEQYF.

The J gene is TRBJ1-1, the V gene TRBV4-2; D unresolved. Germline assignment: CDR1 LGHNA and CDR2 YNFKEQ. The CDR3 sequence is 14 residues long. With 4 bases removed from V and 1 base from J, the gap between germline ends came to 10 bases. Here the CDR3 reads CASSPLGRNTEAFF. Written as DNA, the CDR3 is TGTGCCAGCAGCCCCCTCGGTCGGAACACTGAAGCTTTCTTT.

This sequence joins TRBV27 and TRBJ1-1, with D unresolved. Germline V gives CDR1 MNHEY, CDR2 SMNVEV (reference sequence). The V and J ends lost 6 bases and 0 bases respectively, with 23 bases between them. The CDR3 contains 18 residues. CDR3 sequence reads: CASSSSDGYNRLNTEAFF. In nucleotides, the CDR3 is TGTGCCAGCAGCTCCTCCGACGGGTATAACAGACTGAACACTGAAGCTTTCTTT.

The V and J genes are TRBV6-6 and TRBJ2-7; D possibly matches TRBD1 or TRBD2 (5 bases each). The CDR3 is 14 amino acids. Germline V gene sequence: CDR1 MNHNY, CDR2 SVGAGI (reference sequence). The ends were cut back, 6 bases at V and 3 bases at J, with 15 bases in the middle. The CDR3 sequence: CASRKEGMDYEQYF. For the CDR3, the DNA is TGTGCCAGCAGAAAAGAGGGGATGGACTACGAGCAGTACTTC.

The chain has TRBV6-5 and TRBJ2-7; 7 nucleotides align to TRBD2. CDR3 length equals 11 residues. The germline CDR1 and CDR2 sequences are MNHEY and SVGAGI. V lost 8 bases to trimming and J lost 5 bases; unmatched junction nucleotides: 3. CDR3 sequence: CASRRGDEQYF. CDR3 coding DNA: TGTGCCAGCCGCCGGGGGGACGAGCAGTACTTC.

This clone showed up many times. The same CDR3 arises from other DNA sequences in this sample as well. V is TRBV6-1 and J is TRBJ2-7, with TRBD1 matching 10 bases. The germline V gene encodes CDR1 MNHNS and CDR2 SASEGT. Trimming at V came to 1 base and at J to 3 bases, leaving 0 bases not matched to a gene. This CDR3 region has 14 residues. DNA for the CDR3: TGTGCCAGCAGTGAAGGGACAGGGGGCTACGAGCAGTACTTC. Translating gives CASSEGTGGYEQYF.

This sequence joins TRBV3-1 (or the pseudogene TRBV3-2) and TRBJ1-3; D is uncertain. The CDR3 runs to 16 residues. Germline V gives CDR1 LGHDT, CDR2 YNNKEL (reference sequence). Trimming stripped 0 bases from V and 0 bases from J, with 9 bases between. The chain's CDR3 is CASSQDRVFSGNTIYF. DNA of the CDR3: TGTGCCAGCAGCCAAGATCGGGTATTCTCTGGAAACACCATATATTTT.

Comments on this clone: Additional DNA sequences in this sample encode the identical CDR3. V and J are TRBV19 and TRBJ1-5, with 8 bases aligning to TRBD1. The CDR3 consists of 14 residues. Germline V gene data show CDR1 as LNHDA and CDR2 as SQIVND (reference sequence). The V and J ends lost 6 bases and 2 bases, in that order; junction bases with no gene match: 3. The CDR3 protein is CASSGQGGNQPQHF. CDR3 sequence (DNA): TGTGCCAGTAGCGGACAGGGTGGCAATCAGCCCCAGCATTTT.

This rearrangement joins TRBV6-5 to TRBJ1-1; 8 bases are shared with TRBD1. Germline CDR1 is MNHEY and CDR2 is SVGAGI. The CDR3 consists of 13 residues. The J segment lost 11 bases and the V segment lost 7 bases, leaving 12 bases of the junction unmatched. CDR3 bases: TGTGCCAGCAAAGTGGCACAGGGGGTAAGCGCTTTCTTT. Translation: CASKVAQGVSAFF.

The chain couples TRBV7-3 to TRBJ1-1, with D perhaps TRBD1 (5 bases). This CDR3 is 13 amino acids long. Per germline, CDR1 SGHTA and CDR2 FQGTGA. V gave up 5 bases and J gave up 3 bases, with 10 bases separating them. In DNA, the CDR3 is TGTGCCAGCAGCCCGGGGCGGGACACTGAAGCTTTCTTT. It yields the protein CASSPGRDTEAFF.

The CDR3 here is CASSTQGITNEKLFF. In DNA form, the CDR3 reads TGTGCCAGCTCAACACAGGGGATCACTAATGAAAAACTGTTTTTT. The V gene is TRBV18, the J gene TRBJ1-4; 7 bases fit TRBD1. Per the germline V gene, CDR1 is KGHSH and CDR2 is LQKENI. The CDR3 has 15 amino acids. Trimming removed 5 bases from V and 2 bases from J; junction bases left unmatched: 5. Full variable domain (rest looked up from reference TRBV18 and TRBJ1-4): NAGVMQNPRHLVRRRGQEARLRCSPMKGHSHVYWYRQLPEEGLKFMVYLQKENIIDESGMPKERFSAEFPKEGPSILRIQQVVRGDSAAYFCASSTQGITNEKLFFGSGTQLSVL.

CDR3 nucleotide sequence: TGTGCCAGCAGCCCTAGAAGGACTAGCGGGGGGCTGAACACCGGGGAGCTGTTTTTT. Protein: CASSPRRTSGGLNTGELFF. The genes are TRBV7-9 and TRBJ2-2; 14 nucleotides match TRBD2. Germline loops: CDR1 SEHNR, CDR2 FQNEAQ (reference sequence). The length of the CDR3 is 19 residues. V dropped 5 bases and J dropped 1; count of bases not matched to a gene: 9. Variable domain in full (rest from reference TRBV7-9 and TRBJ2-2): DTGVSQNPRHKITKRGQNVTFRCDPISEHNRLYWYRQTLGQGPEFLTYFQNEAQLEKSRLLSDRFSAERPKGSFSTLEIQRTEQGDSAMYLCASSPRRTSGGLNTGELFFGEGSRLTVL.

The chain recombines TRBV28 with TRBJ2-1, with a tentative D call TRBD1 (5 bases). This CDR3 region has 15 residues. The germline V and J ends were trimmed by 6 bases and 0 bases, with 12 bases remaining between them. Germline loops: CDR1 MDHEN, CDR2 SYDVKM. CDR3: CASSQDSISYNEQFF. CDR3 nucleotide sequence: TGTGCCAGCAGCCAAGACAGCATCTCCTACAATGAGCAGTTCTTC.